This T cell receptor beta chain was identified in a study of OX40 agonist ivuxolimab in advanced cancers. The germline CDR1 and CDR2 sequences are SQVTM and ANQGSEA. CDR3 size: 14 residues. V lost 0 bases and J 6 bases, leaving 14 bases between the germline ends. Measured with immunoSEQ multiplex PCR; TCRdb has only the in-frame clones, and not every one. The data contain tens of thousands of clones, more than 85% of them singletons. The source material was CD4+ or CD8+ T cells sorted from blood, sampled in a trial of the OX40 agonist ivuxolimab. The rearrangement links TRBV29-1 to TRBJ1-2; perhaps TRBD1 as D (5 bases). The clonotype was recovered from an adult with an advanced solid tumor such as melanoma, head and neck, liver or kidney cancer. CDR3 coding DNA: TGCAGCGTTGAAGATCAAAATTGGGGCGATGGCTACACCTTC. Its protein is CSVEDQNWGDGYTF.